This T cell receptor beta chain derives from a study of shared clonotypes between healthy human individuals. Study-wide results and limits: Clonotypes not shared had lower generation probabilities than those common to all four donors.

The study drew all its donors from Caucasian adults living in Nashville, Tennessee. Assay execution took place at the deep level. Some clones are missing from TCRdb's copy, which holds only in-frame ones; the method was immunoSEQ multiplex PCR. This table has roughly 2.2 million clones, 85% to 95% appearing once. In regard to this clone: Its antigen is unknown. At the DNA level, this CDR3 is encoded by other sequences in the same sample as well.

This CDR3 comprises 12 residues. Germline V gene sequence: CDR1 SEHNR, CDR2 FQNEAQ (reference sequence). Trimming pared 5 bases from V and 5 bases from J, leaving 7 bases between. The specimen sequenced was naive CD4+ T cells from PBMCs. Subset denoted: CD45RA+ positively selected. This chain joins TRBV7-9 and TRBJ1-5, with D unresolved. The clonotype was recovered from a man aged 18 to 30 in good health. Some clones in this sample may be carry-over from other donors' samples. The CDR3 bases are TGTGCCAGCAGCCCCGGGGATCAGCCCCAGCATTTT. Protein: CASSPGDQPQHF. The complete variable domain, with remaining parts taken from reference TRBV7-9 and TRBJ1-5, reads DTGVSQNPRHKITKRGQNVTFRCDPISEHNRLYWYRQTLGQGPEFLTYFQNEAQLEKSRLLSDRFSAERPKGSFSTLEIQRTEQGDSAMYLCASSPGDQPQHFGDGTRLSIL.